This T cell receptor beta chain was identified during a study of T-cell reconstitution after alpha-beta-depleted transplantation in children. This clonotype was observed at least ten times. Library preparation (for TCRbeta) was performed with unique molecular identifiers. A single record per CDR3 protein comes from TCRdb applying MiXCR to the PCR reads. The sample includes hundreds of thousands of distinct CDR3 sequences, roughly 17% of them seen just once. This clonotype originated in a human donor who donated a stem cell graft to a child with acute myeloid leukemia. The sample in question was PBMCs from the stem cell graft donor, obtained from the stem cell graft.

CDR3 nucleotide sequence: TGTGCCAGCAGTTACGGGACAGCCCATGAGCAGTTCTTC. This translates into CASSYGTAHEQFF. The J gene is TRBJ2-1, the V gene TRBV6-5; 7 nucleotides match TRBD1. V shed 2 bases, J shed 8 bases, and the junction held 3 bases outside the gene matches. The CDR3 totals 13 residues. Germline CDR1 MNHEY, CDR2 SVGAGI.